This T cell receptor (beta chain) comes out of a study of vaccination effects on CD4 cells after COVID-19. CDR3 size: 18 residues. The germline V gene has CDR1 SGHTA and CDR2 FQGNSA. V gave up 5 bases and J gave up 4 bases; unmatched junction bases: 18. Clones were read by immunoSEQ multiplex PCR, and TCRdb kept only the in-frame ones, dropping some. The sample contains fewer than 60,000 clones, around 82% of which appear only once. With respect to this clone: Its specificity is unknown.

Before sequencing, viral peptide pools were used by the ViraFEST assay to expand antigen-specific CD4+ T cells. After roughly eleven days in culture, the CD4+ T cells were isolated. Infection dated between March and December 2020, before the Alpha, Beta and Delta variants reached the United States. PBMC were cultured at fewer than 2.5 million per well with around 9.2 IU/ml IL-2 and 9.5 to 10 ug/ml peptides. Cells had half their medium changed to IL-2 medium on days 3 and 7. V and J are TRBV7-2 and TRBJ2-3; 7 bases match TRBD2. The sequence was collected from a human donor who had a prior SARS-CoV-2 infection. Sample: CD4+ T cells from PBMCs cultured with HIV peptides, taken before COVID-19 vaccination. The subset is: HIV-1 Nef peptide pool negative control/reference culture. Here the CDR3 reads CASSQRGRGISSPDTQYF. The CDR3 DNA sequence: TGTGCCAGCAGCCAGCGGGGCCGGGGGATTTCTTCCCCAGATACGCAGTATTTT.